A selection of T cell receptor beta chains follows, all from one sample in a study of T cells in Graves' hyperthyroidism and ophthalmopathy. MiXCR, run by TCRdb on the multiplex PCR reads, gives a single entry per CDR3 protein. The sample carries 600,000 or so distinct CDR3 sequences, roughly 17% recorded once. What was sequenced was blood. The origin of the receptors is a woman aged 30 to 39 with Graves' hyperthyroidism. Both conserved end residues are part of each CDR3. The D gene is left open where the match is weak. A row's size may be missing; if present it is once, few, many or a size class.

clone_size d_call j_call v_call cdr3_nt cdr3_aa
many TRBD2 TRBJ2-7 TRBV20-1 TGCAGTGCTAGAGACTTCAAAGCGGGAGCGGGCTACGAGCAGTACTTC CSARDFKAGAGYEQYF
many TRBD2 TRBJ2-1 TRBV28 TGTGCCAGCAGTACTTTAGCGGGAGCTAGCTACAATGAGCAGTTCTTC CASSTLAGASYNEQFF
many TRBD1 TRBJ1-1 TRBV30 TGTGCCTGGTCAACAGGGGGTAACTCTGAAGCTTTCTTT CAWSTGGNSEAFF
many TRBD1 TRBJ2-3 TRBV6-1 TGTGCCAGCAGGATGGTACAGGGGGCCACAGATACGCAGTATTTT CASRMVQGATDTQYF
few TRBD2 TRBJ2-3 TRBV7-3 TGTGCCAGCAGCCGAGGACTAGCGGGAAAAGGGGATACGCAGTATTTT CASSRGLAGKGDTQYF
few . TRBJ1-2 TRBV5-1 TGCGCCAGCAGCTTGGCCGGGACCTCTTCATACTATGGCTACACCTTC CASSLAGTSSYYGYTF
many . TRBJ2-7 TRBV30 TGTGCCCGGCTGTATTGGGATGGTGATAACTACGAGCAGTACTTC CARLYWDGDNYEQYF
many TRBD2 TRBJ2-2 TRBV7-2 TGTGCCAGCAGCCCCCGGACTAGCGGGTTCGGGGAGCTGTTTTTT CASSPRTSGFGELFF
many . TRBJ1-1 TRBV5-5 TGTGCCAGCAGCAAACAAGGGACACCGAACACTGAAGCTTTCTTT CASSKQGTPNTEAFF
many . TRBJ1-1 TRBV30 TGTGCCTGGAGTGACGACACAGGTATGAACACTGAAGCTTTCTTT CAWSDDTGMNTEAFF
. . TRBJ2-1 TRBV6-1 TGTGCCAGCGGCTCAGGAGCGGGCCTTTACAATGAGCAGTTCTTC CASGSGAGLYNEQFF
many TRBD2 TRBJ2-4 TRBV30 TGTGCCTGGAGTGAAACTAGCGGGAGTGGGAACATTCAGTACTTC CAWSETSGSGNIQYF
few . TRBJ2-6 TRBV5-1 TGCGCCAGCAGCTTGGTAGCCTCTGGGGCCAACGTCCTGACTTTC CASSLVASGANVLTF
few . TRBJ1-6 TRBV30 TGTGCCTGGATTCGAAGGTCGGCAGAAAATTCACCCCTCCACTTT CAWIRRSAENSPLHF
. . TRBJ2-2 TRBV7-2 TGTGCCAGCAGCCCCGGACAGTTCAACGGGGAGCTGTTTTTT CASSPGQFNGELFF
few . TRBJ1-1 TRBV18 TGTGCCAGCTCACCGCCGGACACAAGGCGGACTGAAGCTTTCTTT CASSPPDTRRTEAFF
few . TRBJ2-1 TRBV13 TGTGCCAGCAGCAAGGACTACAATGAGCAGTTCTTC CASSKDYNEQFF
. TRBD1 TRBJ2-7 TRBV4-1 TGCGCCAGCAGCGGACAGGGGGACGGAACCCACGAGCAGTACTTC CASSGQGDGTHEQYF
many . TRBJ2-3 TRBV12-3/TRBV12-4 TGTGCCAGCAGTTCTACCCCCGATGGTCCCTCATACAGGCAGTATTTT CASSSTPDGPSYRQYF
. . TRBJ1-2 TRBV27 TGTGCCAGCAGAAAACCGGGCGAAGGGGGGGGGGGCTATGGCTACACCTTC CASRKPGEGGGGYGYTF
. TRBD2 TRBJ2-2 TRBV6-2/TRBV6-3 TGTGCCAGCTCAACCCAACGGGGGGGAGGGCCCCCCGGGGAGCTGTTTTTT CASSTQRGGGPPGELFF
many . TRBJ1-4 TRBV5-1 TGCGCCAGCAGCTTAGGGACACCGATGGCTAATGAAAAACTGTTTTTT CASSLGTPMANEKLFF
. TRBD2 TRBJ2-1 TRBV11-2 TGTGCCAGCAGCGTCGGACTAGCGGGAAAAAATGAGCAGTTCTTC CASSVGLAGKNEQFF
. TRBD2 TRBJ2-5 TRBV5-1 TGCGCCAGCAGCTTGGTCCTAGCGGGAGTGGAGACCCAGTACTTC CASSLVLAGVETQYF
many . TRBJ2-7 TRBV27 TGTGCCAGCAGTTTAGGGCCGGAATCCTACGAGCAGTACTTC CASSLGPESYEQYF
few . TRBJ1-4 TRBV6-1 TGTGCCAGCAGTGAACGGACAACGGATGAAAAACTGTTTTTT CASSERTTDEKLFF
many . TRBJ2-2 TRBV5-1 TGCGCCAGCAGCTTTGGCGGGAACGGGGAGCTGTTTTTT CASSFGGNGELFF
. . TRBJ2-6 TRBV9 TGTGCCAGCAGCGTAGACCTCGCCTCTGGGGCCAACGTCCTGACTTTC CASSVDLASGANVLTF
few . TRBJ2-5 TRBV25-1 TGTGCCAGCAGTTACCAGGGACGAGAGGACGAGACCCAGTACTTC CASSYQGREDETQYF
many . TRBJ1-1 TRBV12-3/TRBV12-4 TGTGCCAGCAGTTTAAACGGAGACACTGAAGCTTTCTTT CASSLNGDTEAFF
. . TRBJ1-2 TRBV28 TGTGCCAGCAGTTCCCCCCCCCGGGGCAGAGACTATGGCTACACCTTC CASSSPPRGRDYGYTF
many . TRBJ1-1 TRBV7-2 TGTGCCAGCAGCTTAGACGGGTGGACTGAAGCTTTCTTT CASSLDGWTEAFF
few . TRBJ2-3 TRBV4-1 TGCGCCAGCAGCCAGCCCACAGATACGCAGTATTTT CASSQPTDTQYF
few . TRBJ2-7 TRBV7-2 TGTGCCAGCAGCTTAGAAAACTACGAGCAGTACTTC CASSLENYEQYF
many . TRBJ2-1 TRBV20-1 TGCAGTGCTAGAGACTCCGGGACCACAAGCGGTGAGCAGTTCTTC CSARDSGTTSGEQFF
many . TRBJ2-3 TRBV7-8 TGTGCCAGCAGCTTAGGTTATGGTCGGACAGATACGCAGTATTTT CASSLGYGRTDTQYF
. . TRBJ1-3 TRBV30 TGTGCCTGGAGTCTATACGGGGACACCATATATTTT CAWSLYGDTIYF
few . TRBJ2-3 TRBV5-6 TGTGCCAGCAGTTGGGGGCGGACAGATACGCAGTATTTT CASSWGRTDTQYF
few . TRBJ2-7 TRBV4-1 TGCGCCAGCAGCCAGACCGGGACATCAAGGGACGAGCAGTACTTC CASSQTGTSRDEQYF
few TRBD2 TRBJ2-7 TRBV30 TGTGCCTGGAGTATGAGACACAGGACTAGCGGAGAAGGCTACGAGCAGTACTTC CAWSMRHRTSGEGYEQYF
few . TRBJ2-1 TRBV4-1 TGCGCCAGCAGCCAAGGTCCGGGGAATGAGCAGTTCTTC CASSQGPGNEQFF
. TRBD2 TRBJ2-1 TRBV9 TGTGCCAGCAGCTTCAGGACTAGCGGGAGGGCAGTGGGTGCCTCCTACAATGAGCAGTTCTTC CASSFRTSGRAVGASYNEQFF
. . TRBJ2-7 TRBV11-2 TGTGCCAGCAGCCCCGGCCTGGGGGGGGGGGCAGGGAGTACCTACGAGCAGTACTTC CASSPGLGGGAGSTYEQYF
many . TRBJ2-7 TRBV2 TGTGCCAGCAGTGAAGGCGCCAGGGCGGGGCGGACCACCTACGAGCAGTACTTC CASSEGARAGRTTYEQYF
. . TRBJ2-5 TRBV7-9 TGTGCCAGCAGCTTAGGACCGGGACAAAAAGAGACCCAGTACTTC CASSLGPGQKETQYF
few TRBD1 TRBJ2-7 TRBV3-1 TGTGCCAGCAGCCGGACAGGGGAGGGCGAGCAGTACTTC CASSRTGEGEQYF
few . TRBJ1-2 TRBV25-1 TGTGCCAGCAGTGGCCCCCCCACAGGGATCGGGGGCTACACCTTC CASSGPPTGIGGYTF
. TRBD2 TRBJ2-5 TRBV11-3 TGTGCCAGCCCTGGACGACTAGCGGGCGAACAAGAGACCCAGTACTTC CASPGRLAGEQETQYF
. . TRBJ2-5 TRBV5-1 TGCGCCAGCAGCTTGCAGGAGGGGGGTGAGACCCAGTACTTC CASSLQEGGETQYF
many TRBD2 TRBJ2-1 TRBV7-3 TGTGCCAGCAGCCCCGGGACTAGCGGGTACAATGAGCAGTTCTTC CASSPGTSGYNEQFF
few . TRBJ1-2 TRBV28 TGTGCCAGCAGAAACACAGGGAACTATGGCTACACCTTC CASRNTGNYGYTF